One sample yielded the 30 T cell receptor beta chains listed below, sequenced in a study of early T cells in non-severe SARS-CoV-2 infection. TCRdb redid the calling of the 5' RACE reads with MiXCR, one entry per CDR3 protein. Of approximately 80,000 distinct CDR3 sequences in the sample, approximately 10% were seen once. The input for sequencing was whole blood, taken at baseline. Receptor source: an adult who was a healthcare worker with PCR-confirmed SARS-CoV-2 infection or an uninfected control (not recorded which).

This clonotype was observed many times. This chain joins TRBV9 and TRBJ2-7; D is unresolved. V was clipped by 4 bases and J by 2 bases, with 13 bases between them. CDR1 and CDR2 (germline): SGDLS, YYNGEE. The CDR3 sequence is 14 residues long. CDR3 in DNA: TGTGCCAGCAGCTCCCATCCGGATACCTACGAGCAGTACTTC. It encodes CASSSHPDTYEQYF.

CDR3 amino acids: CASGGTGYVLTF. CDR3 bases: TGTGCCAGCGGGGGGACAGGGTACGTCCTGACTTTC. V is TRBV12-3 or TRBV12-4 and J is TRBJ2-6, with TRBD1 matching over 9 bases. V shed 8 bases and J 11 bases; nucleotides not matched to a gene: 4. This CDR3 is 12 amino acids long.

This clonotype occurred many times. This chain links TRBV12-3 or TRBV12-4 with TRBJ2-3; tentatively, D is TRBD1 (7 bases). V was trimmed by 0 bases and J by 2 bases, leaving 12 bases between them. This CDR3 has 16 residues. This CDR3 reads CASSLAEGATTDTQYF. The CDR3 DNA reads TGTGCCAGCAGTTTAGCGGAGGGGGCCACCACAGATACGCAGTATTTT.

This clonotype has just a few counts. V usage is TRBV7-2 and J usage is TRBJ1-4; D not resolved. The V end lost 0 bases, the J end lost 0 bases, and 5 bases lay between the germline ends. CDR1 and CDR2 (germline): SGHTA, FQGNSA. The CDR3 loop spans 15 amino acids. This chain's CDR3 is CASSLASSTNEKLFF. As DNA, the CDR3 is TGTGCCAGCAGCTTAGCCAGCTCAACTAATGAAAAACTGTTTTTT.

This clonotype was seen many times. V usage is TRBV12-3 or TRBV12-4 and J usage is TRBJ2-5; 14 nucleotides line up with TRBD2. Unmatched junction bases numbered 6, after V lost 4 bases and J lost 5 bases. The CDR3 sequence is 16 residues long. The CDR3 is CASSSGTSGGRETQYF. The CDR3 DNA follows: TGTGCCAGCAGTTCCGGGACTAGCGGGGGAAGGGAGACCCAGTACTTC.

The chain has TRBV20-1 and TRBJ1-2, with no clear D. CDR3 length: 14 residues. Between the trimmed V and J ends, which lost 6 bases and 2 bases, there was a span of 16 bases. The germline CDR1 and CDR2 sequences are DFQATT and SNEGSKA (reference sequence). The DNA of the CDR3 is TGCAGTGCCACCGGGCAGCTGCTCAACTATGGCTACACCTTC. It translates to CSATGQLLNYGYTF.

In this sample, this clonotype turned up many times. The V and J genes are TRBV10-3 and TRBJ1-1; D perhaps matches TRBD1 (5 bases). This CDR3 has 15 amino acids. Germline CDR1 and CDR2: ENHRY and SYGVKD. Between the trimmed V and J ends, which lost 2 bases and 4 bases, there was a span of 14 bases. The CDR3: CAISEKGGESTEAFF. The CDR3 bases are TGTGCCATCAGTGAGAAGGGAGGGGAGAGCACTGAAGCTTTCTTT.

This rearrangement joins TRBV4-1 to TRBJ2-7; D is possibly TRBD1 (5 bases). V was trimmed by 0 bases and J by 2 bases, leaving 11 bases between them. The germline gives CDR1 MGHRA, CDR2 YSYEKL. The CDR3 runs to 15 residues. The CDR3 loop is CASSQESGYTYEQYF. In DNA, the CDR3 is TGCGCCAGCAGCCAAGAATCAGGGTATACCTACGAGCAGTACTTC.

The table lists this clonotype with many counts. This chain joins TRBV3-1 and TRBJ1-2; 8 bases match TRBD1. The CDR3 contains 15 residues. Germline values: CDR1 LGHDT, CDR2 YNNKEL (reference sequence). V was clipped by 4 bases and J by 3 bases; unmatched bases: 7. The CDR3 nucleotides are TGTGCCAGCAGCCGTGGGACAGGCAACGACTATGGCTACACCTTC. Translated: CASSRGTGNDYGYTF.

V is TRBV9 and J is TRBJ1-2; D may be TRBD1 (6 bases). Germline V gives CDR1 SGDLS, CDR2 YYNGEE. This CDR3 region has 13 residues. Trimming shortened V by 6 bases and J by 3 bases, and 12 bases separated the two germline ends. CDR3 nucleotides: TGTGCCAGCAACCGGGGGGCAGACTATGGCTACACCTTC. This sequence encodes CASNRGADYGYTF. Full variable domain (outside the CDR3, taken from reference TRBV9 and TRBJ1-2): DSGVTQTPKHLITATGQRVTLRCSPRSGDLSVYWYQQSLDQGLQFLIQYYNGEERAKGNILERFSAQQFPDLHSELNLSSLELGDSALYFCASNRGADYGYTFGSGTRLTVV.

This clonotype turned up a few times. The chain recombines TRBV7-6 with TRBJ1-1; 8 nucleotides agree with TRBD1. J was trimmed by 6 bases and V by 6 bases; bases with no gene match: 6. CDR3 length: 13 residues. Germline V gene lookup returns CDR1 SGHVS and CDR2 FNYEAQ. The CDR3 DNA sequence: TGTGCCAGCAGTTCGACAGGGGTGGCTGAAGCTTTCTTT. Protein product: CASSSTGVAEAFF.

The chain has TRBV12-2 and TRBJ2-3; the table calls TRBD1, which could not be checked here. TRBV12-2 is described as a pseudogene. The CDR3 runs 16 residues. Written as DNA, the CDR3 is TGTGCAAGTCGCCCTCGCCCTGAATTATACACAGATACGCAGTATTTT. It translates to CASRPRPELYTDTQYF.

This sequence joins TRBV11-3 and TRBJ2-1; 10 nucleotides align to TRBD2. CDR1 is SGHNT and CDR2 is YENEEA in the germline V gene. This CDR3 comprises 13 residues. V was clipped by 6 bases and J by 12 bases; unmatched bases: 8. For the CDR3, the DNA is TGTGCCAGCAGTGAGATAGCGGGGGGCCTGCAGTTCTTC. Amino acid sequence: CASSEIAGGLQFF.

The chain links TRBV19 to TRBJ2-7; a weak D match, TRBD2 (6 bases). The CDR3 totals 14 residues. V was cut by 7 bases and J by 2 bases, with 15 bases left in between. Germline assignment: CDR1 LNHDA and CDR2 SQIVND (reference sequence). CDR3 nucleotides: TGTGCCAGTACCTTTGGGACGGGGGCCTACGAGCAGTACTTC. Residues: CASTFGTGAYEQYF.

A note on this clonotype: A much larger clone differs from this one at a single base, so this may be a read error. V is TRBV19 and J is TRBJ1-2; a possible D gene is TRBD1 (6 bases). V gave up 5 bases and J gave up 2 bases, with 12 bases separating them. The CDR3 has 14 amino acids. From germline, CDR1 is LNHDA and CDR2 SQIVND (reference sequence). This CDR3 reads CASSSHRANYGYTF. Here the CDR3 DNA reads TGTGCCAGTAGTTCTCACAGGGCAAACTATGGCTACACCTTC.

V and J are TRBV4-1 and TRBJ1-5; maybe TRBD1 (5 bases). Germline CDR1 is MGHRA and CDR2 is YSYEKL. The CDR3 totals 14 residues. Trimming took 0 bases from V and 5 from J, leaving 8 bases between them. The CDR3 spells CASSQEGGDQPQHF. The CDR3 DNA is TGCGCCAGCAGCCAAGAGGGGGGAGATCAGCCCCAGCATTTT.

This chain joins TRBV28 and TRBJ2-5; 8 bases agree with TRBD1. In germline, CDR1 is MDHEN, CDR2 SYDVKM. The CDR3 runs to 16 residues. V was pared by 5 bases and J by 2 bases, with 10 bases of the junction left unmatched. The CDR3 region is CASSTYITGGQETQYF. DNA for the CDR3: TGTGCCAGCAGTACATATATCACAGGGGGGCAAGAGACCCAGTACTTC.

At least ten counts were recorded for this clonotype. The rearrangement joins TRBV7-6 to TRBJ2-6; no reliable D call. The CDR3 has 16 residues. Trimming stripped 1 base from V and 1 base from J, with 8 bases between. The germline CDR1 and CDR2 sequences are SGHVS and FNYEAQ. CDR3 coding DNA: TGTGCCAGCAGCTTAGATGATCCTTCTGGGGCCAACGTCCTGACTTTC. Translating gives CASSLDDPSGANVLTF.

The sample holds many counts of this clonotype. V usage is TRBV7-9 and J usage is TRBJ1-5, with D hard to call. The CDR3 is 13 amino acids. CDR1 and CDR2 from the germline V gene are SEHNR and FQNEAQ (reference sequence). With 1 base removed from V and 6 bases from J, the gap between germline ends came to 7 bases. This chain's CDR3 is CASSLGRSQPQHF. CDR3 nucleotides: TGTGCCAGCAGCTTAGGCCGCTCTCAGCCCCAGCATTTT.

The gene calls are TRBV5-1 and TRBJ2-1; the match to TRBD2 covers 10 bases. There are 15 residues in the CDR3. Trimming removed 0 bases from V and 8 bases from J; junction bases left unmatched: 5. Germline CDR1 reads SGHRS; CDR2 reads YFSETQ. Here the CDR3 DNA reads TGCGCCAGCAGCTTGGGGCTAGCGGGGGTATATGAGCAGTTCTTC. Translation: CASSLGLAGVYEQFF.

The genes are TRBV12-3 or TRBV12-4 and TRBJ1-2; D unclear. The CDR3 loop spans 13 amino acids. Trimming stripped 5 bases from V and 2 bases from J, with 9 bases between. CDR3 sequence (DNA): TGTGCCAGCAGTCCCCTCGGGAACTATGGCTACACCTTC. It encodes CASSPLGNYGYTF.

This clonotype is medium-sized. The rearrangement links TRBV7-9 to TRBJ2-3; the D is unclear. The CDR3 covers 14 residues. CDR1 is SEHNR, CDR2 FQNEAQ, per germline (reference sequence). V lost 4 bases and J lost 4, with 12 bases in between. The CDR3 sequence: CASSWIARSDTQYF. The CDR3 DNA sequence: TGTGCCAGCAGCTGGATCGCCCGTTCAGATACGCAGTATTTT. Variable domain in full (rest from reference TRBV7-9 and TRBJ2-3): DTGVSQNPRHKITKRGQNVTFRCDPISEHNRLYWYRQTLGQGPEFLTYFQNEAQLEKSRLLSDRFSAERPKGSFSTLEIQRTEQGDSAMYLCASSWIARSDTQYFGPGTRLTVL.

This clonotype was recorded at least ten times. CDR3 coding DNA: TGTGCCAGCAGCGGACGGGACAGCCGTAATGAAAAACTGTTTTTT. Protein sequence: CASSGRDSRNEKLFF. This chain uses TRBV9 with TRBJ1-4; 7 nucleotides align to TRBD1. Trimming took 3 bases from V and 4 from J; bases not matched to a gene: 6. Per germline, CDR1 SGDLS and CDR2 YYNGEE. CDR3 length: 15 residues.

This clonotype was seen at least ten times. The chain joins TRBV19 to TRBJ2-5; possible D gene TRBD2, 5 bases. The CDR3 runs to 13 residues. CDR1 and CDR2 (germline): LNHDA, SQIVND (reference sequence). Trimming pared 5 bases from V and 3 bases from J, leaving 10 bases between. The CDR3 nucleotides are TGTGCCAGTAGTCCCCCGGGGAAAGAGACCCAGTACTTC. Encoded protein: CASSPPGKETQYF. The whole variable domain, remainder taken from reference TRBV19 and TRBJ2-5, is DGGITQSPKYLFRKEGQNVTLSCEQNLNHDAMYWYRQDPGQGLRLIYYSQIVNDFQKGDIAEGYSVSREKKESFPLTVTSAQKNPTAFYLCASSPPGKETQYFGPGTRLLVL.

This clonotype was recorded many times. The chain has TRBV12-3 or TRBV12-4 and TRBJ2-5, with 9 bases lining up with TRBD2. The CDR3 runs 16 residues. J was trimmed by 5 bases and V by 2 bases; bases with no gene match: 9. In nucleotides, the CDR3 is TGTGCCAGCAGTTTAATGTCGCGGGGGGGCCTGGAGACCCAGTACTTC. This codes for CASSLMSRGGLETQYF.

The chain is built from TRBV5-4 and TRBJ1-1; D is uncertain. The V gene lost 4 bases and the J gene lost 1 base, with 11 bases spanning the gap. In germline, CDR1 is SGHNT, CDR2 YYREEE (reference sequence). The length of the CDR3 is 14 residues. The CDR3 here is CASSHDLTNTEAFF. CDR3 nucleotide sequence: TGTGCCAGCAGCCACGACCTTACGAACACTGAAGCTTTCTTT.

This clonotype was seen a few times. The chain recombines TRBV12-3 or TRBV12-4 with TRBJ1-2; 7 bases are a match to TRBD1. The CDR3 spans 14 residues. Trimming took 0 bases from V and 5 from J; bases not matched to a gene: 3. The CDR3 DNA is TGTGCCAGCAGTTTAGCGGGACAGATATATGGCTACACCTTC. Protein sequence: CASSLAGQIYGYTF.

This clonotype has a count of ten or more. The chain couples TRBV28 to TRBJ2-1; perhaps TRBD1 as D (5 bases). Trimming shortened V by 0 bases and J by 6 bases, and 9 bases separated the two germline ends. This CDR3 has 14 amino acids. Germline-derived CDR1 and CDR2 are MDHEN and SYDVKM. The CDR3 protein is CASSLWFRGNEQFF. The CDR3, as DNA: TGTGCCAGCAGTTTATGGTTTAGGGGCAATGAGCAGTTCTTC.

The chain is built from TRBV5-3 and TRBJ2-5; 9 nucleotides align to TRBD1. TRBV5-3 is sorted into the ORF group, with uncertain function. Unmatched junction bases numbered 8, after V lost 9 bases and J lost 5 bases. The CDR3 consists of 13 residues. The CDR3 is CAIPQGATETQYF. The DNA for the CDR3 is TGTGCCATTCCACAGGGGGCAACGGAGACCCAGTACTTC.

The table lists this clonotype with a few counts. The rearrangement links TRBV7-9 to TRBJ1-2, with no clear D. The germline V gene has CDR1 SEHNR and CDR2 FQNEAQ (reference sequence). This CDR3 contains 13 residues. The germline V and J ends were trimmed by 4 bases and 6 bases, with 12 bases remaining between them. The CDR3 region has the DNA TGTGCCAGCAGCTCCCAGCCCCCTCATGGCTACACCTTC. This encodes CASSSQPPHGYTF.